The 23 T cell receptor beta chains presented below share a single source sample, sequenced in a study of high-grade serous ovarian cancer treatment subgroups. TCRdb's table, derived via immunoSEQ multiplex PCR, lists solely in-frame clones and lacks some. The sample includes about 11,000 clones, roughly 80% of them seen just once. Tumor samples were obtained before definitive surgery or chemotherapy. The sample consisted of tumor tissue. The receptors shown here come from a human donor with high-grade serous ovarian cancer.

The chain combines TRBV15 with TRBJ2-3; D possibly corresponds to TRBD2 (5 bases). CDR1 and CDR2 from the germline V gene are LNHNV and YYDKDF (reference sequence). The V end lost 1 base, the J end lost 3 bases, and 5 bases lay between the germline ends. The CDR3 has 13 residues. CDR3 sequence: CATSRGGTDTQYF. DNA of the CDR3: TGTGCCACCAGCAGAGGCGGGACAGATACGCAGTATTTT. The full variable domain, completed using reference TRBV15 and TRBJ2-3, is DAMVIQNPRYQVTQFGKPVTLSCSQTLNHNVMYWYQQKSSQAPKLLFHYYDKDFNNEADTPDNFQSRRPNTSFCFLDIRSPGLGDTAMYLCATSRGGTDTQYFGPGTRLTVL.

The chain couples TRBV5-6 to TRBJ1-1; TRBD1 matches 7 bases. This CDR3 has 17 amino acids. V was clipped by 2 bases and J by 1 base; unmatched bases: 11. Germline CDR1 and CDR2: SGHDT and YYEEEE. The CDR3 spells CASSFIRDSQSNTEAFF. The CDR3 DNA sequence: TGTGCCAGCAGCTTTATCCGGGACAGTCAATCGAACACTGAAGCTTTCTTT.

Comments on this clone: One end of the junction varies from germline; a read error may be responsible. This rearrangement joins TRBV4-1 to TRBJ2-2, with D perhaps given as TRBD1 or TRBD2 (5 bases each). Germline V gene data show CDR1 as MGHRA and CDR2 as YSYEKL. This CDR3 is 15 amino acids long. DNA of the CDR3: TGCGCCAGCAGCCCAGGGAAACCGAACACCGGGGAGCTGCTTTTT. Amino acids: CASSPGKPNTGELLF.

The rearrangement joins TRBV5-8 to TRBJ2-7; D perhaps matches TRBD2 (5 bases). The ends were cut back, 5 bases at V and 0 bases at J, with 12 bases in the middle. The germline CDR1 and CDR2 sequences are SGHTS and YDEGEE. CDR3 length equals 14 residues. CDR3 in amino acids: CASRDIGLSYEQYF. DNA of the CDR3: TGTGCCAGCAGGGATATAGGACTCTCCTACGAGCAGTACTTC.

The rearrangement links TRBV27 to TRBJ1-6; perhaps TRBD1 as D (5 bases). V was clipped by 2 bases and J by 6 bases, with 11 bases between them. The V gene's germline CDR1 is MNHEY and CDR2 SMNVEV (reference sequence). This CDR3 is 15 amino acids long. The CDR3 loop is CASSLRGAPNSPLHF. The CDR3 nucleotides are TGTGCCAGCAGTTTACGCGGGGCCCCTAATTCACCCCTCCACTTT.

This sequence joins TRBV6-1 and TRBJ2-5, with D tentatively TRBD2 (6 bases). Germline CDR1 and CDR2: MNHNS and SASEGT. V lost 10 bases and J 5 bases, leaving 14 bases between the germline ends. There are 12 residues in the CDR3. The CDR3 reads CATRLVGETQYF. The CDR3 DNA sequence: TGTGCCACCCGACTAGTCGGTGAGACCCAGTACTTC.

The chain has TRBV14 and TRBJ2-7, with 9 bases that match TRBD1. The CDR3 is 18 residues long. The V gene end was trimmed by 4 bases and the J gene end by 3 bases; junction bases not matched to a gene: 16. CDR1 is SGHDN, CDR2 FVKESK, per germline. This CDR3 reads CASSLRTGASPLNYEQYF. The CDR3 DNA sequence: TGTGCCAGCAGCCTACGGACAGGGGCGTCCCCCCTAAACTACGAGCAGTACTTC. Full variable domain (outside the CDR3, taken from reference TRBV14 and TRBJ2-7): EAGVTQFPSHSVIEKGQTVTLRCDPISGHDNLYWYRRVMGKEIKFLLHFVKESKQDESGMPNNRFLAERTGGTYSTLKVQPAELEDSGVYFCASSLRTGASPLNYEQYFGPGTRLTVT.

The gene calls are TRBV28 and TRBJ2-3; D is ambiguous. The germline V gene encodes CDR1 MDHEN and CDR2 SYDVKM. V lost 6 bases and J 4 bases, leaving 17 bases between the germline ends. The CDR3 is made up of 15 amino acids. The CDR3 loop is CASSPGVGLPDTQYF. The CDR3 nucleotides are TGTGCCAGCAGCCCTGGAGTAGGTCTCCCAGATACGCAGTATTTT.

The chain joins TRBV11-2 to TRBJ1-3; 7 nucleotides align to TRBD1. Germline-derived CDR1 and CDR2 are SGHAT and FQNNGV. The CDR3 extends over 14 amino acids. Trimming at V came to 1 base and at J to 8 bases, leaving 5 bases not matched to a gene. DNA of the CDR3: TGTGCCAGCAGCTTAGCAACAGGGGAAGACACCATATATTTT. Translated: CASSLATGEDTIYF.

The genes are TRBV30 and TRBJ2-2; 10 nucleotides match TRBD2. The length of the CDR3 is 16 residues. Germline V gives CDR1 GTSNPN, CDR2 SVGIG (reference sequence). The ends lost 6 bases at V and 4 bases at J; junction bases unmatched: 11. DNA for the CDR3: TGTGCCTGCCCCCTTACAGCGGGAGGGCCCACCGGGGAGCTGTTTTTT. This translates into CACPLTAGGPTGELFF.

V usage is TRBV7-5 and J usage is TRBJ2-5; TRBD1 is the table's D call, not checked against the DNA. TRBV7-5 is labeled a pseudogene. This CDR3 contains 15 residues. CDR3 nucleotide sequence: TGTGCCAGAAGCTTATCGACCAGATTGGGCGAGACCCAGTACTTC. It encodes CARSLSTRLGETQYF.

The rearrangement links TRBV28 to TRBJ2-7; D is possibly TRBD1 (5 bases). V was clipped by 4 bases and J by 4 bases, with 11 bases between them. Germline V CDR1 and CDR2: MDHEN, SYDVKM. The CDR3 is 13 amino acids. The CDR3 DNA reads as TGTGCCAGCAGTTCCCTAGACAGATACGAGCAGTACTTC. The encoded protein is CASSSLDRYEQYF.

There are a few counts of this clone. V gene TRBV10-3 combines with J gene TRBJ2-2, with D possibly TRBD2 on 6 matching bases. Trimming left V 8 bases short and J 0 bases short, with 13 bases between. The CDR3 runs 15 residues. CDR1 is ENHRY and CDR2 is SYGVKD in the germline V gene. The CDR3 loop reads CAIGSGASNTGELFF. CDR3 DNA: TGTGCCATCGGCTCGGGAGCCTCGAACACCGGGGAGCTGTTTTTT.

In DNA form, the CDR3 reads TGTGCCAGCAGCGACAGGGGGCGATCCTTAGGTCACCCGTCGGAGGGCTTAAAAGGGACCCAGTACTTC. This gives the protein CASSDRGRSLGHPSEGLKGTQYF. The chain links TRBV28 to TRBJ2-5; 10 bases are shared with TRBD1. Germline CDR1 reads MDHEN; CDR2 reads SYDVKM. This CDR3 is 23 amino acids long. V was pared by 6 bases and J by 7 bases, with 35 bases of the junction left unmatched.

This clone was observed once. The genes are TRBV27 and TRBJ2-5, with D possibly TRBD2 on 5 matching bases. With 8 bases removed from V and 5 bases from J, the gap between germline ends came to 18 bases. Per the germline V gene, CDR1 is MNHEY and CDR2 is SMNVEV (reference sequence). This CDR3 has 14 residues. The CDR3 is CASRRSKGGETQYF. Written as DNA, the CDR3 is TGTGCCAGCCGGAGGTCCAAAGGCGGGGAGACCCAGTACTTC.

By share of the sample, this clone is medium-sized (0.01 to 0.1%). The rearrangement joins TRBV21-1 to TRBJ1-5. TRBV21-1 is tagged as a pseudogene. This CDR3 contains 14 residues. For the CDR3, the DNA is TGTGCCAGCATCCGAGGGGACAGCAATCAGCCCCAGCATTTT. Amino acid sequence: CASIRGDSNQPQHF.

The chain has TRBV18 and TRBJ1-1, with D possibly being TRBD1 (5 bases). The germline gives CDR1 KGHSH, CDR2 LQKENI. The germline V and J ends were trimmed by 3 bases and 3 bases, with 17 bases remaining between them. The CDR3 has 16 amino acids. The CDR3 loop reads CASSPIGQAGDTEAFF. The DNA of the CDR3 is TGTGCCAGCTCACCGATTGGGCAGGCGGGGGACACTGAAGCTTTCTTT.

The genes are TRBV5-1 and TRBJ2-5; 7 bases line up with TRBD2. This CDR3 spans 16 amino acids. Trimming at V came to 4 bases and at J to 5 bases, leaving 14 bases not matched to a gene. Germline CDR1 SGHRS, CDR2 YFSETQ. Here the CDR3 DNA reads TGCGCCAGCAGCGAAGGGGAGACTAGCCTTGGCGAGACCCAGTACTTC. This encodes CASSEGETSLGETQYF.

This sequence joins TRBV2 and TRBJ2-5, with D possibly being TRBD2 (6 bases). This CDR3 has 15 amino acids. In germline, CDR1 is SNHLY, CDR2 FYNNEI. Trimming took 1 base from V and 5 from J, leaving 14 bases between them. CDR3 loop: CASSEGRRVWETQYF. DNA of the CDR3: TGTGCCAGCAGTGAAGGGAGGAGGGTCTGGGAGACCCAGTACTTC.

The chain employs TRBV7-9 and TRBJ2-2; D is unclear. Between the trimmed V and J ends, which lost 7 bases and 3 bases, there was a span of 24 bases. The CDR3 length is 18 residues. In germline, CDR1 is SEHNR, CDR2 FQNEAQ (reference sequence). DNA of the CDR3: TGTGCCAGCACCGCAACCCCCATAATGGGAACCTACACCGGGGAGCTGTTTTTT. Its translation is CASTATPIMGTYTGELFF.

The V call is TRBV5-1, the J call TRBJ1-1; 7 positions match TRBD1. V trimming: 5 bases; J trimming: 4 bases; junction bases outside the gene matches: 5. The germline CDR1 and CDR2 sequences are SGHRS and YFSETQ. The CDR3 totals 13 residues. Written as DNA, the CDR3 is TGCGCCAGCAGTGGGCAGGGGGGCACTGAAGCTTTCTTT. Translating gives CASSGQGGTEAFF.

V is TRBV29-1 and J is TRBJ1-2; 11 nucleotides line up with TRBD1. CDR1 and CDR2 (germline): SQVTM, ANQGSEA. The CDR3 length is 13 residues. The CDR3 region is CSVGTGGSYGYTF. The CDR3 nucleotides read TGCAGTGTGGGGACAGGGGGATCATATGGCTACACCTTC.

This chain uses TRBV19 with TRBJ2-5; D unclear. This CDR3 is built from 12 residues. V was clipped by 6 bases and J by 3 bases, with 8 bases between them. The germline V gene has CDR1 LNHDA and CDR2 SQIVND (reference sequence). The CDR3 here is CASSYDKETQYF. For the CDR3, the DNA is TGTGCCAGTAGCTACGATAAAGAGACCCAGTACTTC.